This paragraph covers one T cell receptor (beta chain) sequence. Per the study methods: Reference gene primer amplification yielded estimated nucleated cell counts. Measured with immunoSEQ multiplex PCR; TCRdb has only the in-frame clones, and not every one. V, J and clone size are those of that table, while D and trimming were read from the DNA. The profile shows under 300,000 clones, 85% to 90% of them singletons. The data belong to a study of blood T cell repertoires in COVID-19. Study information: Italy, Spain and the United States were the sources of the convalescent and acute COVID-19 samples. Sources were T cells, B-cell-depleted T cells, or PBMCs; the material itself was cDNA or gDNA.

The V and J ends lost 6 bases and 5 bases, in that order; junction bases with no gene match: 4. The CDR3 is made up of 14 amino acids. The V gene's germline CDR1 is LNHDA and CDR2 SQIVND (reference sequence). The specimen was peripheral blood. This chain uses TRBV19 with TRBJ1-4; 9 bases map to TRBD1. This TCR was sampled from a man aged 55 to 70 with acute or convalescent COVID-19. CDR3 amino acids: CASRPGQGNEKLFF. The CDR3 nucleotides read TGTGCCAGTAGACCGGGACAGGGCAATGAAAAACTGTTTTTT.